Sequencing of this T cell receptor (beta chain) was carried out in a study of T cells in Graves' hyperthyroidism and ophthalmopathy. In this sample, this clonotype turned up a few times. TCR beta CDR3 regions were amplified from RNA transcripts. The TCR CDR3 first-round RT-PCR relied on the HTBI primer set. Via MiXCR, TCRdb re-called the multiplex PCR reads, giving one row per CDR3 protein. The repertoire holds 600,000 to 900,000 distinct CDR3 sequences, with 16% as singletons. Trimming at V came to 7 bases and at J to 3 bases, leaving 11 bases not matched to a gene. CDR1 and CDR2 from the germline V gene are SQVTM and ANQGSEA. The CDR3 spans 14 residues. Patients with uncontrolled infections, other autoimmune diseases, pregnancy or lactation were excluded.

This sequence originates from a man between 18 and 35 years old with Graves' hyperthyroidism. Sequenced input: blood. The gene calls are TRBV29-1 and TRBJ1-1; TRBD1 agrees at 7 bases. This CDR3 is CSAKVPGGHTEAFF. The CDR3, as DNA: TGCAGCGCTAAAGTGCCAGGGGGGCACACTGAAGCTTTCTTT. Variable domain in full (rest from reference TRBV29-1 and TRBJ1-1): SAVISQKPSRDICQRGTSLTIQCQVDSQVTMMFWYRQQPGQSLTLIATANQGSEATYESGFVIDKFPISRPNLTFSTLTVSNMSPEDSSIYLCSAKVPGGHTEAFFGQGTRLTVV.